These 19 T cell receptor beta chains share one sample of origin, sequenced in a study of technical replicates of blood from several donors. Measured with immunoSEQ multiplex PCR; TCRdb has only the in-frame clones, and not every one. The sample records 75,000 to 90,000 clones, nearly 95% being singletons. The sequenced sample consisted of T cells isolated from PBMCs. The receptor set was obtained from a human donor in good health.

CDR3 in DNA: TGTGCCAGCAGCGTACTGGCTTCGGAGCGGGTCTCGGGGAATGAGCAGTTCTTC. It yields the protein CASSVLASERVSGNEQFF. The chain combines TRBV9 with TRBJ2-1; weak D call: TRBD2 (6 bases). Trimming pared 1 base from V and 7 bases from J, leaving 24 bases between. This CDR3 region has 18 residues. Per germline, CDR1 SGDLS and CDR2 YYNGEE.

This sequence joins TRBV6-4 and TRBJ2-3; D is uncertain. V lost 0 bases to trimming and J lost 0 bases, with 7 bases between them. Germline V gene sequence: CDR1 MRHNA, CDR2 SNTAGT. This CDR3 contains 15 residues. CDR3 residues: CASSDSIGSTDTQYF. As DNA, the CDR3 is TGTGCCAGCAGTGACTCTATCGGTAGCACAGATACGCAGTATTTT.

The CDR3: CASSHRATNEKLFF. CDR3 bases: TGTGCCAGCAGTCACAGGGCAACTAATGAAAAACTGTTTTTT. The chain recombines TRBV6-5 with TRBJ1-4; weak D call: TRBD1 (6 bases). This CDR3 is 14 amino acids long. V gave up 5 bases and J gave up 0 bases, with 7 bases separating them. Per germline, CDR1 MNHEY and CDR2 SVGAGI.

This clone was seen only a few times. The chain uses TRBV7-6 and TRBJ2-7, with TRBD1 as a possible D gene (7 bases). The germline V and J ends were trimmed by 3 bases and 7 bases, with 10 bases remaining between them. Germline V gene sequence: CDR1 SGHVS, CDR2 FNYEAQ. This CDR3 region has 12 residues. DNA for the CDR3: TGTGCCAGCAGCTTTCAGGGGGGAGAGCAGTACTTC. As protein: CASSFQGGEQYF.

The genes are TRBV5-1 and TRBJ1-1; D is possibly TRBD1 (6 bases). The CDR3 contains 14 residues. The V end lost 0 bases, the J end lost 1 base, and 7 bases lay between the germline ends. Germline loops: CDR1 SGHRS, CDR2 YFSETQ. CDR3 bases: TGCGCCAGCAGCTTGGGACAGGCGAACACTGAAGCTTTCTTT. It is translated as CASSLGQANTEAFF.

The V and J genes are TRBV7-2 and TRBJ2-7; 7 nucleotides line up with TRBD2. V dropped 0 bases and J dropped 0; count of bases not matched to a gene: 2. Germline V gene sequence: CDR1 SGHTA, CDR2 FQGNSA. The CDR3 totals 15 residues. The CDR3 coding sequence is TGTGCCAGCAGCTTAGCGACTAGCAGCTCCTACGAGCAGTACTTC. This gives the protein CASSLATSSSYEQYF. The full variable domain, completed using reference TRBV7-2 and TRBJ2-7, is GAGVSQSPSNKVTEKGKDVELRCDPISGHTALYWYRQSLGQGLEFLIYFQGNSAPDKSGLPSDRFSAERTGGSVSTLTIQRTQQEDSAVYLCASSLATSSSYEQYFGPGTRLTVT.

V and J are TRBV29-1 and TRBJ2-5, with a possible D match to TRBD2 (6 bases). The V and J ends lost 4 bases and 5 bases respectively, with 11 bases between them. This CDR3 comprises 12 residues. Germline CDR1 is SQVTM and CDR2 is ANQGSEA. CDR3 nucleotide sequence: TGCAGCGTTGGGGAGACTAGGGAGACCCAGTACTTC. It encodes CSVGETRETQYF.

This chain connects TRBV4-2 to TRBJ2-3, with D perhaps TRBD2 (5 bases). V dropped 2 bases and J dropped 2 bases, with 14 bases sitting between them. Germline V CDR1 and CDR2: LGHNA, YNFKEQ. The CDR3 totals 16 residues. The CDR3 spells CASSQSFAGPTDTQYF. The CDR3 bases are TGTGCCAGCAGCCAATCTTTCGCGGGCCCCACAGATACGCAGTATTTT.

The chain combines TRBV6-5 with TRBJ1-5; unclear D gene. The CDR3 runs to 14 residues. V was pared by 2 bases and J by 7 bases, with 12 bases between. Germline V lookup: CDR1 MNHEY, CDR2 SVGAGI. As DNA, the CDR3 is TGTGCCAGCAGTTACGCCCAATCGGGGCAGCCCCAGCATTTT. Encoded protein: CASSYAQSGQPQHF.

V gene TRBV9 combines with J gene TRBJ2-7; 8 bases match TRBD1. J gave up 5 bases and V 3 bases, and 7 bases lay outside the gene matches. The CDR3 runs 14 residues. CDR1 and CDR2 from the germline V gene are SGDLS and YYNGEE. The CDR3: CASSDGQGSHEQYF. Here the CDR3 DNA reads TGTGCCAGCAGCGACGGACAGGGTTCTCACGAGCAGTACTTC.

The chain couples TRBV28 to TRBJ1-5; D is uncertain. The CDR3 length is 12 residues. V was shortened by 6 bases and J by 3 bases, with 6 bases between the two germline ends. Per germline, CDR1 MDHEN and CDR2 SYDVKM. This CDR3 reads CASRQVNQPQHF. The CDR3 DNA is TGTGCCAGCAGGCAGGTCAATCAGCCCCAGCATTTT.

The chain links TRBV29-1 to TRBJ2-7, with TRBD1 matching over 12 bases. Germline loops: CDR1 SQVTM, CDR2 ANQGSEA. The CDR3 loop spans 13 amino acids. The J segment lost 4 bases and the V segment lost 7 bases, leaving 5 bases of the junction unmatched. In nucleotides, the CDR3 is TGCAGCGCGACGGGACAGGGGGCTTACGAGCAGTACTTC. Protein product: CSATGQGAYEQYF.

The chain recombines TRBV19 with TRBJ2-7; tentatively, D is TRBD2 (6 bases). The CDR3 covers 15 residues. Trimming took 3 bases from V and 3 from J, leaving 15 bases between them. Germline CDR1 LNHDA, CDR2 SQIVND (reference sequence). CDR3 sequence (DNA): TGTGCCAGTAGTATCCCGCGGGACGGTTACTACGAGCAGTACTTC. Translating it yields CASSIPRDGYYEQYF.

The V gene is TRBV6-5, the J gene TRBJ1-2; 9 nucleotides align to TRBD1. Germline values: CDR1 MNHEY, CDR2 SVGAGI. CDR3 length: 14 residues. V shed 0 bases and J 9 bases; nucleotides not matched to a gene: 5. Here the CDR3 reads CASSYSTGQGSYTF. The CDR3, as DNA: TGTGCCAGCAGTTACTCGACGGGACAGGGCAGCTACACCTTC.

The J gene is TRBJ1-1, the V gene TRBV6-6, with D unclear. The germline gives CDR1 MNHNY, CDR2 SVGAGI (reference sequence). V gave up 4 bases and J gave up 1 base, with 7 bases separating them. CDR3 length: 13 residues. DNA for the CDR3: TGTGCCAGCAGTTCCCGACAGAACACTGAAGCTTTCTTT. Protein sequence: CASSSRQNTEAFF.

Only one count was recorded for this clone. This chain joins TRBV12-5 and TRBJ1-1, with D possibly being TRBD1 (5 bases). Trimming stripped 1 base from V and 4 bases from J, with 16 bases between. Germline CDR1 is LGHNT and CDR2 is FRNRAP. There are 16 residues in the CDR3. Written as DNA, the CDR3 is TGTGCTAGTGGTTTGGACGTCGGCAAGGGGCCCACTGAAGCTTTCTTT. Protein sequence: CASGLDVGKGPTEAFF.

The chain recombines TRBV2 with TRBJ2-2; 11 bases align to TRBD2. Germline V gene sequence: CDR1 SNHLY, CDR2 FYNNEI. The CDR3 covers 15 residues. The V and J ends lost 6 bases and 4 bases, in that order; junction bases with no gene match: 4. The DNA of the CDR3 is TGTGCCAGCAGCTTCGGGACTAGCGGCACCGGGGAGCTGTTTTTT. Its translation: CASSFGTSGTGELFF.

The V call is TRBV7-9, the J call TRBJ2-1; a possible D gene is TRBD1 (5 bases). The V end was cut by 1 base, the J end by 3 bases, with 7 bases between. This CDR3 is 14 amino acids long. CDR1 and CDR2 from the germline V gene are SEHNR and FQNEAQ (reference sequence). CDR3 sequence (DNA): TGTGCCAGCAGCTTAGTGACAGACTACAATGAGCAGTTCTTC. This sequence encodes CASSLVTDYNEQFF.

A single count supports this clone. The V call is TRBV10-3, the J call TRBJ2-3; no definite D call. This CDR3 spans 13 amino acids. CDR1 ENHRY and CDR2 SYGVKD come from the germline V gene. V dropped 2 bases and J dropped 0 bases, with 3 bases sitting between them. The CDR3 nucleotides are TGTGCCATCAGTGAGACTAGCACAGATACGCAGTATTTT. Protein product: CAISETSTDTQYF.